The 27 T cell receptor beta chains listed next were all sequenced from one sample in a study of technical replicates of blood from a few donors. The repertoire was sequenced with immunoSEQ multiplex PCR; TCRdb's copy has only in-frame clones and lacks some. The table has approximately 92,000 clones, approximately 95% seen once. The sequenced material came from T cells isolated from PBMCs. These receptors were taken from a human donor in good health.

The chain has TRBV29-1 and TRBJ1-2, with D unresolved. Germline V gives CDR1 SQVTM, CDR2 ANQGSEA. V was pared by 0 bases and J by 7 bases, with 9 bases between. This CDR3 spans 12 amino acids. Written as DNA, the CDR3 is TGCAGCGTTGAAGATCTTTCAGGTGGCTACACCTTC. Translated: CSVEDLSGGYTF.

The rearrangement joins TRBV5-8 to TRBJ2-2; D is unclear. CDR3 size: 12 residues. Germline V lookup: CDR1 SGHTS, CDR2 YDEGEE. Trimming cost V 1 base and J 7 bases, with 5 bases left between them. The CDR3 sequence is CASSLQFGELFF. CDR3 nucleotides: TGTGCCAGCAGCTTGCAATTCGGGGAGCTGTTTTTT.

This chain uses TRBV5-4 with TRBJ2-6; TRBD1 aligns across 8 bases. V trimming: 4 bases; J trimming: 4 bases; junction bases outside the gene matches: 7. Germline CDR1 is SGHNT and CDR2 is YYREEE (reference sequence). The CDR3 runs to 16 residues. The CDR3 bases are TGTGCCAGCAGCAACGGACAGGGCGCGGGGGCCAACGTCCTGACTTTC. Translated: CASSNGQGAGANVLTF.

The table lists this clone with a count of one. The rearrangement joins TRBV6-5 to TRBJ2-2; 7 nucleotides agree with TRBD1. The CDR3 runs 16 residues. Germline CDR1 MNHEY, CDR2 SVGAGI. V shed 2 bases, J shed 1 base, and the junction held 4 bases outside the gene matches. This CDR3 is CASSYAPGGNTGELFF. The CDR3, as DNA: TGTGCCAGCAGTTACGCCCCAGGGGGGAACACCGGGGAGCTGTTTTTT.

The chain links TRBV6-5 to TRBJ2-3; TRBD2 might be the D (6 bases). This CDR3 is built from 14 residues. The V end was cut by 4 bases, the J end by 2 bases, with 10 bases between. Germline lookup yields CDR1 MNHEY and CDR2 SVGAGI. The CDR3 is CASSSSAYTDTQYF. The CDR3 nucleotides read TGTGCCAGCAGTTCTAGCGCCTACACAGATACGCAGTATTTT.

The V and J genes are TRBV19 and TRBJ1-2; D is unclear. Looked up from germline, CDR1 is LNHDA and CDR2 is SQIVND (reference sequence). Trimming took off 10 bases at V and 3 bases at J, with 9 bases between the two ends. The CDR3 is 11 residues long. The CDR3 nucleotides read TGTGCCACTAAACGGGACTATGGCTACACCTTC. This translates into CATKRDYGYTF.

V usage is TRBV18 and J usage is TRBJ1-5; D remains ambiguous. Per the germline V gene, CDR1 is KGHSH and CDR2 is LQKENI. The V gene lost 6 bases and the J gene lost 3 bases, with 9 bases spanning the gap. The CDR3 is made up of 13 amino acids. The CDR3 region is CASSPQSNQPQHF. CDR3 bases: TGTGCCAGCTCCCCTCAGTCCAATCAGCCCCAGCATTTT. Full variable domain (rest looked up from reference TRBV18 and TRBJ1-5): NAGVMQNPRHLVRRRGQEARLRCSPMKGHSHVYWYRQLPEEGLKFMVYLQKENIIDESGMPKERFSAEFPKEGPSILRIQQVVRGDSAAYFCASSPQSNQPQHFGDGTRLSIL.

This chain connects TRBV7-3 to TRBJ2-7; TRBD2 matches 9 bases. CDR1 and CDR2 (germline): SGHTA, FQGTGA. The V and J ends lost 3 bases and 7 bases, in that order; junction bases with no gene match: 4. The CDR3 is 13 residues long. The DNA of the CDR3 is TGTGCCAGCAGCTTCGCGGGAGGGTGGGAGCAGTACTTC. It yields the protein CASSFAGGWEQYF. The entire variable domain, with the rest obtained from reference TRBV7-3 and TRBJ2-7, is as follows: GAGVSQTPSNKVTEKGKYVELRCDPISGHTALYWYRQSLGQGPEFLIYFQGTGAADDSGLPNDRFFAVRPEGSVSTLKIQRTERGDSAVYLCASSFAGGWEQYFGPGTRLTVT.

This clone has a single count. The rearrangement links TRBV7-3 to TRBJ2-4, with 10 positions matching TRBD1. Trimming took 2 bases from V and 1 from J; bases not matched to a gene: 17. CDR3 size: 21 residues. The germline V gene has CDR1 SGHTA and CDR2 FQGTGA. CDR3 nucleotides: TGTGCCAGCAGCTTATATGGAGCCGGGACAGGGGCATTTAGGGCCAAAAACATTCAGTACTTC. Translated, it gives CASSLYGAGTGAFRAKNIQYF.

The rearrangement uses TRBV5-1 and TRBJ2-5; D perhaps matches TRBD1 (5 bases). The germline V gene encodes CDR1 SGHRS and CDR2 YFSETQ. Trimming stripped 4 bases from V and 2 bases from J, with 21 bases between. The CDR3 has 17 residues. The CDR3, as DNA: TGCGCCAGCAGCCTCAGGTCTCCGACAGCGAGACAAGAGACCCAGTACTTC. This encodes CASSLRSPTARQETQYF.

CDR3 residues: CASSLVLAGAREQYF. Written as DNA, the CDR3 is TGTGCCAGCAGCTTAGTATTAGCGGGAGCTCGCGAGCAGTACTTC. This chain links TRBV7-2 with TRBJ2-7; 9 nucleotides agree with TRBD2. Germline-derived CDR1 and CDR2 are SGHTA and FQGNSA. V lost 1 base and J lost 6; bases outside the gene matches: 7. The CDR3 runs 15 residues.

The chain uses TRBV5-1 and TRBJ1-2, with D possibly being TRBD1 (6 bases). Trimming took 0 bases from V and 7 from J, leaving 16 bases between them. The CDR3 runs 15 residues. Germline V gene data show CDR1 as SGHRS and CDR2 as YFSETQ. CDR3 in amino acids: CASSLEGRGILGYTF. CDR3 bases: TGCGCCAGCAGCTTGGAGGGCAGGGGAATTCTTGGCTACACCTTC.

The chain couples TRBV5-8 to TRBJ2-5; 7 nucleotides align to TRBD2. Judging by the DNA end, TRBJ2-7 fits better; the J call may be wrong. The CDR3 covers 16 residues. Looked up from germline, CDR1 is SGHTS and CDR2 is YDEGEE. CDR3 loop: CASSVMWGGPGYEQYF. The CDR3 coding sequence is TGTGCCAGCAGCGTTATGTGGGGAGGGCCCGGCTACGAGCAGTACTTC.

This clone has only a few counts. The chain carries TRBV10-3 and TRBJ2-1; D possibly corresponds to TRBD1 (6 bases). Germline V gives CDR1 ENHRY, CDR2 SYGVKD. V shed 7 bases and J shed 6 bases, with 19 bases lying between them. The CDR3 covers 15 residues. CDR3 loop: CAIIRWTVLGNEQFF. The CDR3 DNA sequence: TGTGCCATCATTCGATGGACAGTATTAGGCAATGAGCAGTTCTTC.

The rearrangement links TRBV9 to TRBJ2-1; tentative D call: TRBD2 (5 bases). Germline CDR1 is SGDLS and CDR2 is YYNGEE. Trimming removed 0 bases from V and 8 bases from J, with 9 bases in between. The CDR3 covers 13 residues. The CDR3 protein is CASSVGSSYEQFF. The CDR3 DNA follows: TGTGCCAGCAGCGTAGGATCTAGCTATGAGCAGTTCTTC.

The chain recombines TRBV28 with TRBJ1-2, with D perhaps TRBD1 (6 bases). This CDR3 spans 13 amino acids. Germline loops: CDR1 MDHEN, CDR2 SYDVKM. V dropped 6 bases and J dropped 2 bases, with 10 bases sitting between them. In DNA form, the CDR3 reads TGTGCCAGCAGCTATAGGGGGAACTATGGCTACACCTTC. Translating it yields CASSYRGNYGYTF.

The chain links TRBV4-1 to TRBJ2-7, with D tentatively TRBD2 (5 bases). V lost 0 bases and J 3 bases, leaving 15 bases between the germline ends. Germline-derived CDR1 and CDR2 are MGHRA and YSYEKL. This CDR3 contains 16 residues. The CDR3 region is CASSQEEDESVYEQYF. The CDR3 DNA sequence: TGCGCCAGCAGCCAAGAGGAGGACGAGAGTGTCTACGAGCAGTACTTC.

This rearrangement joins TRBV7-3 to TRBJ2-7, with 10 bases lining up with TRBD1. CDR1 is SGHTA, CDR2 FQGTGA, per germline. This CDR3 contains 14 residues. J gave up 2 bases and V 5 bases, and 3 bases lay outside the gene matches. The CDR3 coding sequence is TGTGCCAGCAGCACGACAGGGGGCGCCTACGAGCAGTACTTC. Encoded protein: CASSTTGGAYEQYF.

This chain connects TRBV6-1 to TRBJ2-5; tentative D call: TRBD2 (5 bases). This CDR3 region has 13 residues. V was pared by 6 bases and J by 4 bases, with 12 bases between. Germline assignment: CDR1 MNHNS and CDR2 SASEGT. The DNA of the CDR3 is TGTGCCAGCAGGAGACGGGATCGAGAGACCCAGTACTTC. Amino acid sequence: CASRRRDRETQYF.

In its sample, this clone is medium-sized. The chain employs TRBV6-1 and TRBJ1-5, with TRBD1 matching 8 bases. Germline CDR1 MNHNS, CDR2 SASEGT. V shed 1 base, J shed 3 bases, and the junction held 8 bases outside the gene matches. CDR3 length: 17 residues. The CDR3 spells CASSEGAVTGVNQPQHF. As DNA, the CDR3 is TGTGCCAGCAGTGAAGGAGCGGTGACAGGGGTCAATCAGCCCCAGCATTTT.

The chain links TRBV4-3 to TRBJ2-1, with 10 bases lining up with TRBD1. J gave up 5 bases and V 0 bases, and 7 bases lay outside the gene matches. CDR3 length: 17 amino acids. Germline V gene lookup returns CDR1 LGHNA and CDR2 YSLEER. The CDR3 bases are TGCGCCAGCAGCCAAGATCTAGGGACAGGGGAAGACAATGAGCAGTTCTTC. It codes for CASSQDLGTGEDNEQFF.

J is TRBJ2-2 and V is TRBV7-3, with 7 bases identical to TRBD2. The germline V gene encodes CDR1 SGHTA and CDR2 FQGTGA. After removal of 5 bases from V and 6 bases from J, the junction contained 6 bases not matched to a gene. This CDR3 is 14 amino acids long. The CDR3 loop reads CASSRGGIPGELFF. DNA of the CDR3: TGTGCCAGCAGCCGGGGAGGGATCCCCGGGGAGCTGTTTTTT.

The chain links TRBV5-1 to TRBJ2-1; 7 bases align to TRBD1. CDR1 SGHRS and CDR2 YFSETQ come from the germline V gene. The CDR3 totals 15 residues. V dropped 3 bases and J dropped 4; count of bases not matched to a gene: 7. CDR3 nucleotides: TGCGCCAGCAGCTCCGGGACAGCTAAATACAATGAGCAGTTCTTC. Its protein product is CASSSGTAKYNEQFF.

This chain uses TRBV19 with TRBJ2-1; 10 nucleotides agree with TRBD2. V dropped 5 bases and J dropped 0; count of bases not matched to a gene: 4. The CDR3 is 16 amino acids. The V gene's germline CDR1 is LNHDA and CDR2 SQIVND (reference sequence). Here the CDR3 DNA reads TGTGCCAGTAGTCCTAGCGGGAGTAACTCCTACAATGAGCAGTTCTTC. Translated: CASSPSGSNSYNEQFF.

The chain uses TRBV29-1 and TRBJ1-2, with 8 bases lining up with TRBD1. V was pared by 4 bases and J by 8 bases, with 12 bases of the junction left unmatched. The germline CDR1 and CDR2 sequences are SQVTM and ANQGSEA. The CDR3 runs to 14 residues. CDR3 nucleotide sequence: TGCAGCGTTGCCCCCGGGGGCAGGGGGCAAGGCTACACCTTC. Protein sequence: CSVAPGGRGQGYTF.

The CDR3 loop reads CASSITSSYEQYF. Written as DNA, the CDR3 is TGTGCCAGCAGTATCACTAGCTCGTACGAGCAGTACTTC. The J gene is TRBJ2-7, the V gene TRBV27; weak D call: TRBD2 (6 bases). The CDR3 sequence is 13 residues long. The V and J ends lost 5 bases and 4 bases respectively, with 12 bases between them. CDR1 is MNHEY, CDR2 SMNVEV, per germline (reference sequence).

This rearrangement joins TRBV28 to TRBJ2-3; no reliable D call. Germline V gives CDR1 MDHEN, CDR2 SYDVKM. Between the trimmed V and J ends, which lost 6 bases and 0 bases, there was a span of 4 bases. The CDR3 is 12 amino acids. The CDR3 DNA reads TGTGCCAGCAGGACTAGCACAGATACGCAGTATTTT. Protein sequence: CASRTSTDTQYF. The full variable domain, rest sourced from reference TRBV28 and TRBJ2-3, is DVKVTQSSRYLVKRTGEKVFLECVQDMDHENMFWYRQDPGLGLRLIYFSYDVKMKEKGDIPEGYSVSREKKERFSLILESASTNQTSMYLCASRTSTDTQYFGPGTRLTVL.